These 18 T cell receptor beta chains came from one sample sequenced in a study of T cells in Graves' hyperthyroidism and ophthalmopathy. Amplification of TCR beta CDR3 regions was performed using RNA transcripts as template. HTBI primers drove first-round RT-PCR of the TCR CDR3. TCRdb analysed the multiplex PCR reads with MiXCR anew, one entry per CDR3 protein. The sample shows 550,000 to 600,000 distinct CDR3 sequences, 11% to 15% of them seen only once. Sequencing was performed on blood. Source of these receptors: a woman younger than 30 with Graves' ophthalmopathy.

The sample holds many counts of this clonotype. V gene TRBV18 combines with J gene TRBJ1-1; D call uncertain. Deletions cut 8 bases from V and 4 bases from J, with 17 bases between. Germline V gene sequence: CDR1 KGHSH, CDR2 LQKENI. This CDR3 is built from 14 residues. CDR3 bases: TGTGCCAGCACAACGGCGGGCCTAGGCACTGAAGCTTTCTTT. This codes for CASTTAGLGTEAFF.

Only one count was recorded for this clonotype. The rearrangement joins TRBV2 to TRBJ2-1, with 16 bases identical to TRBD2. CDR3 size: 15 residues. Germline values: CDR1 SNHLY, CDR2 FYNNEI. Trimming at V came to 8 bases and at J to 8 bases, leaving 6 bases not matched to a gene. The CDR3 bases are TGTGCCAGCTGGGGACTAGCGGGAGGGCAGTATGAGCAGTTCTTC. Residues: CASWGLAGGQYEQFF. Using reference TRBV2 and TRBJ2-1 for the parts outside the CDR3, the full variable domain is EPEVTQTPSHQVTQMGQEVILRCVPISNHLYFYWYRQILGQKVEFLVSFYNNEISEKSEIFDDQFSVERPDGSNFTLKIRSTKLEDSAMYFCASWGLAGGQYEQFFGPGTRLTVL.

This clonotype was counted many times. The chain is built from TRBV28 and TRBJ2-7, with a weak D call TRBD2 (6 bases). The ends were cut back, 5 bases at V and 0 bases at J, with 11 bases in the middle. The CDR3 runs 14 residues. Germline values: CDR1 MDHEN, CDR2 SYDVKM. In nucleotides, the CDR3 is TGTGCCAGCAGTGAGGAGGGAAGCTCCTACGAGCAGTACTTC. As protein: CASSEEGSSYEQYF.

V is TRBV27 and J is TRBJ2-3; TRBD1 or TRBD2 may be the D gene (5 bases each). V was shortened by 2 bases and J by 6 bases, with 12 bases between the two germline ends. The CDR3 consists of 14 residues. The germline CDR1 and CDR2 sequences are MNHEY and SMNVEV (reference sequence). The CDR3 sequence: CASSLPRDADTQYF. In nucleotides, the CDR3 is TGTGCCAGCAGTTTACCCAGGGACGCCGATACGCAGTATTTT.

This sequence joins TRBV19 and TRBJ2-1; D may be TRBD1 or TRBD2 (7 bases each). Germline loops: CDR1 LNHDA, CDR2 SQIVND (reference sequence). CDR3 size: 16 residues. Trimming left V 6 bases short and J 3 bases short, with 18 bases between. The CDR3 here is CASSPGRGGNYNEQFF. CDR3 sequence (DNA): TGTGCCAGTAGCCCAGGCAGGGGGGGCAACTACAATGAGCAGTTCTTC.

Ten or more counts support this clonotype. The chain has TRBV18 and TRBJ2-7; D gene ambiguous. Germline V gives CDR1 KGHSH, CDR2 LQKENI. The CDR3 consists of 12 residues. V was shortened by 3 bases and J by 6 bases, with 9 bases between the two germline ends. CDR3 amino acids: CASSPAASEQYF. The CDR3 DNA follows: TGTGCCAGCTCACCGGCCGCCAGCGAGCAGTACTTC.

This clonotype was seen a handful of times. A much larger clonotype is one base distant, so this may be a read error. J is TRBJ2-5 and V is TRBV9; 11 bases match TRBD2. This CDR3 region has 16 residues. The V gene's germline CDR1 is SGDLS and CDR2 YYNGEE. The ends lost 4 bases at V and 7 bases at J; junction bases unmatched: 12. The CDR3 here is CASSPIIAGGAGTQYF. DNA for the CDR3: TGTGCCAGCAGCCCGATTATAGCGGGAGGGGCGGGGACCCAGTACTTC. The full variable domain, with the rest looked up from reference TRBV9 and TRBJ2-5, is DSGVTQTPKHLITATGQRVTLRCSPRSGDLSVYWYQQSLDQGLQFLIQYYNGEERAKGNILERFSAQQFPDLHSELNLSSLELGDSALYFCASSPIIAGGAGTQYFGPGTRLLVL.

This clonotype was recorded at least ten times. DNA for the CDR3: TGTGCCAGCAGCTTAGTAGGACGCCACCAAGAGACCCAGTACTTC. This translates into CASSLVGRHQETQYF. V is TRBV11-2 and J is TRBJ2-5, with no clear D. V lost 1 base and J 0 bases, leaving 9 bases between the germline ends. The CDR3 spans 15 residues. CDR1 is SGHAT, CDR2 FQNNGV, per germline.

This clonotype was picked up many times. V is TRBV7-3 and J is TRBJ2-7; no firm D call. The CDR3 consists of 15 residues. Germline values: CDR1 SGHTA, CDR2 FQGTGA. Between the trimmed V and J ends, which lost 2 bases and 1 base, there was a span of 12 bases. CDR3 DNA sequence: TGTGCCAGCAGCTTAGGGCCGGTGGGTTCCTACGAGCAGTACTTC. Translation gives CASSLGPVGSYEQYF.

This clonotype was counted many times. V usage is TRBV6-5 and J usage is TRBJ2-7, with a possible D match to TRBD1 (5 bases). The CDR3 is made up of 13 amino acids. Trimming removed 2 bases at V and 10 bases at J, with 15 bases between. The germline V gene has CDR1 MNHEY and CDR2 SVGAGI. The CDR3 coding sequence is TGTGCCAGCAGTTACACTTTCGGCAGGGAACAGTACTTC. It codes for CASSYTFGREQYF.

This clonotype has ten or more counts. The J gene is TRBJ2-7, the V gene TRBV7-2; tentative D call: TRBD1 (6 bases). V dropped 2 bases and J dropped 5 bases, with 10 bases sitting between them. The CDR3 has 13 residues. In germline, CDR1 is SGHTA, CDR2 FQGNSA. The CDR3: CASSLITGHEQYF. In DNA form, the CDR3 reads TGTGCCAGCAGCTTAATTACAGGGCACGAGCAGTACTTC.

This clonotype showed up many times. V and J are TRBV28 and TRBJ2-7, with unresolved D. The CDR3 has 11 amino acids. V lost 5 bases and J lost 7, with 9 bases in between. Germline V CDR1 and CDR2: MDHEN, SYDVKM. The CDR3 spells CASSIGREQYF. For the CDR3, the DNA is TGTGCCAGCAGTATAGGCCGGGAGCAGTACTTC.

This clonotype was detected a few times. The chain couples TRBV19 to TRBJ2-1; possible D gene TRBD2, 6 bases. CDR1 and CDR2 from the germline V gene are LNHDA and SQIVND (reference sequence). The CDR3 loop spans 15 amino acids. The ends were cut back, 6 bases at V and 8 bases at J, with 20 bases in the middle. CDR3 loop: CASSSPTSLDDEQFF. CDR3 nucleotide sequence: TGTGCCAGTAGCTCCCCGACTAGTCTGGACGATGAGCAGTTCTTC.

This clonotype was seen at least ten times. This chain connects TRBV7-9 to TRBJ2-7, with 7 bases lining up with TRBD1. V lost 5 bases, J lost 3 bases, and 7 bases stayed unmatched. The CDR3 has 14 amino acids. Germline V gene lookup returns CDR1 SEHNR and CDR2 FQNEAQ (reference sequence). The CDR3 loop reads CASSPWDSSYEQYF. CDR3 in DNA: TGTGCCAGCAGCCCCTGGGACAGCAGCTACGAGCAGTACTTC.

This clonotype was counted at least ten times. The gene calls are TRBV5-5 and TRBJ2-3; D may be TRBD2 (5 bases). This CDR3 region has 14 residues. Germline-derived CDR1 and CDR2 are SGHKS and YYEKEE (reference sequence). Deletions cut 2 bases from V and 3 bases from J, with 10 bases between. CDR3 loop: CASSLLGWTDTQYF. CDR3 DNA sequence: TGTGCCAGCAGCTTACTAGGATGGACAGATACGCAGTATTTT.

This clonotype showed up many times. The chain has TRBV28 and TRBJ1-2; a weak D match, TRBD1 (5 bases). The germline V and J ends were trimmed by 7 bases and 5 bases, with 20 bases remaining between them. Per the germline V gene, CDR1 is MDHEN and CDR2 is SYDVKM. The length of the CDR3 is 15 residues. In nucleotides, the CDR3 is TGTGCCAGCATCGGAAGCGGCGGCAGGGCTTATGGCTACACCTTC. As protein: CASIGSGGRAYGYTF.

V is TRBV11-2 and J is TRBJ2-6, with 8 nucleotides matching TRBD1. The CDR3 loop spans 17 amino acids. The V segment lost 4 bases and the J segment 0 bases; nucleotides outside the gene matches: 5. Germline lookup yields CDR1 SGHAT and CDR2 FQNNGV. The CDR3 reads CASSWTGRYSGANVLTF. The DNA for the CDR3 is TGTGCCAGCAGCTGGACAGGGCGCTACTCTGGGGCCAACGTCCTGACTTTC.

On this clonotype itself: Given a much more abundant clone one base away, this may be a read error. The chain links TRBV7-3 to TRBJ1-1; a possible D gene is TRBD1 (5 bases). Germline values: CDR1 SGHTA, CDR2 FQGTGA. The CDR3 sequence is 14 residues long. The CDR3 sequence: CACSLNGGRSEAFF. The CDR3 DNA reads TGTGCCTGCAGCTTAAACGGGGGTCGATCTGAAGCTTTCTTT.